The T cell receptor (beta chain) under discussion was sequenced for a study of cytomegalovirus exposure and HLA in healthy donors. General study findings and limits: CMV serostatus alone was available as immune exposure information. In vitro confirmation showed three CMV-associated chains to be CMV antigen specific.

The V gene end was trimmed by 4 bases and the J gene end by 8 bases; junction bases not matched to a gene: 10. In germline, CDR1 is MDHEN, CDR2 SYDVKM. This CDR3 has 15 amino acids. As to this clone: Its cognate antigen is unknown.

60 Vbeta and 13 Jbeta primers were used in PCR. Data came from immunoSEQ multiplex PCR; TCRdb stores just in-frame clones and leaves some out. The specimen's table records over 60,000 clones. The material sequenced was PBMCs. The clonotype comes from a female donor in good health and CMV-seropositive. The chain has TRBV28 and TRBJ1-3; 8 positions match TRBD1. Written as DNA, the CDR3 is TGTGCCAGCAGTTCACCGTGGACAGGGAGGGACACCATATATTTT. Translation: CASSSPWTGRDTIYF.